This T cell receptor beta chain came from a study of OX40 agonist ivuxolimab in advanced cancers. The CDR3 contains 13 residues. Trimming cost V 3 bases and J 6 bases, with 11 bases left between them. The germline V gene has CDR1 SGDLS and CDR2 YYNGEE. Assay: immunoSEQ multiplex PCR; the TCRdb copy retains only in-frame clones and omits some. The sample lists about 79,000 clones, under 95% occurring once. This TCR was recovered from an adult with an advanced solid tumor such as melanoma, head and neck, liver or kidney cancer. V is TRBV9 and J is TRBJ2-3; D tentatively fits TRBD1 or TRBD2 (6 bases each). The sequenced sample was CD4+ or CD8+ T cells sorted from blood, obtained in a trial of the OX40 agonist ivuxolimab. DNA of the CDR3: TGTGCCAGCAGCGGGGGGGCCCTGGATACGCAGTATTTT. Translated, it gives CASSGGALDTQYF.